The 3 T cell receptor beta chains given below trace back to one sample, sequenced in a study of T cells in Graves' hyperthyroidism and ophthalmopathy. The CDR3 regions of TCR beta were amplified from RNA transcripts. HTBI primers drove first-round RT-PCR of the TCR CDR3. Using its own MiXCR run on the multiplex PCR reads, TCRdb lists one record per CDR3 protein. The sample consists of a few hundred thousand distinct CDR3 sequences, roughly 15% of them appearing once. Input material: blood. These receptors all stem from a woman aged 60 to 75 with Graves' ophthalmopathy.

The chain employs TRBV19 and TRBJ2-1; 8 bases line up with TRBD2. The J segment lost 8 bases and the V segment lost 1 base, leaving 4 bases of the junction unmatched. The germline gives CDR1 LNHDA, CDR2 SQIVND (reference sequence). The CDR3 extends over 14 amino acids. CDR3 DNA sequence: TGTGCCAGTAGTATAGGCGGGAGGTTGGATGAGCAGTTCTTC. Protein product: CASSIGGRLDEQFF.

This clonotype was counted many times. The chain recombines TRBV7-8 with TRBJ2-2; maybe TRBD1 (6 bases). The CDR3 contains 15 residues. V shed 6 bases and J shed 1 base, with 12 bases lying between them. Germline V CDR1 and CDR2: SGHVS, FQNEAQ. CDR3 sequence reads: CASRAQGMNTGELFF. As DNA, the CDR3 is TGTGCCAGCAGAGCACAGGGTATGAACACCGGGGAGCTGTTTTTT.

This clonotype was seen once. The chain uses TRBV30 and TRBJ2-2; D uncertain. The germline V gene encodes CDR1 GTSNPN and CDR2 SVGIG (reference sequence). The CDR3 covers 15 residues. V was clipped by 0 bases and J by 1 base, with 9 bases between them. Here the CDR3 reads CAWSVGPRNTGELFF. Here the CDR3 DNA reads TGTGCCTGGAGTGTAGGCCCAAGGAACACCGGGGAGCTGTTTTTT.